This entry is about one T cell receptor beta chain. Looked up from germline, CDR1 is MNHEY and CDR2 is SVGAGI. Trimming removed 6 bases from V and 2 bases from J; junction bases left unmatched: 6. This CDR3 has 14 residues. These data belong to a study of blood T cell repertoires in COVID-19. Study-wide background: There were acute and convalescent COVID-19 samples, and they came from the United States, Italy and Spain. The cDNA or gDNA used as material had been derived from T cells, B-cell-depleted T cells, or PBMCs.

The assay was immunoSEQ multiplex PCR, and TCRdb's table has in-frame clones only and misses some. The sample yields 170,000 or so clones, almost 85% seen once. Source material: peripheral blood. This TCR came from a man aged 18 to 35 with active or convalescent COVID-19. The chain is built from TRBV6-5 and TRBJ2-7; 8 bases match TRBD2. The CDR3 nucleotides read TGTGCCAGCAGCCTAGCGGGTCTAACCTACGAGCAGTACTTC. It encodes CASSLAGLTYEQYF.